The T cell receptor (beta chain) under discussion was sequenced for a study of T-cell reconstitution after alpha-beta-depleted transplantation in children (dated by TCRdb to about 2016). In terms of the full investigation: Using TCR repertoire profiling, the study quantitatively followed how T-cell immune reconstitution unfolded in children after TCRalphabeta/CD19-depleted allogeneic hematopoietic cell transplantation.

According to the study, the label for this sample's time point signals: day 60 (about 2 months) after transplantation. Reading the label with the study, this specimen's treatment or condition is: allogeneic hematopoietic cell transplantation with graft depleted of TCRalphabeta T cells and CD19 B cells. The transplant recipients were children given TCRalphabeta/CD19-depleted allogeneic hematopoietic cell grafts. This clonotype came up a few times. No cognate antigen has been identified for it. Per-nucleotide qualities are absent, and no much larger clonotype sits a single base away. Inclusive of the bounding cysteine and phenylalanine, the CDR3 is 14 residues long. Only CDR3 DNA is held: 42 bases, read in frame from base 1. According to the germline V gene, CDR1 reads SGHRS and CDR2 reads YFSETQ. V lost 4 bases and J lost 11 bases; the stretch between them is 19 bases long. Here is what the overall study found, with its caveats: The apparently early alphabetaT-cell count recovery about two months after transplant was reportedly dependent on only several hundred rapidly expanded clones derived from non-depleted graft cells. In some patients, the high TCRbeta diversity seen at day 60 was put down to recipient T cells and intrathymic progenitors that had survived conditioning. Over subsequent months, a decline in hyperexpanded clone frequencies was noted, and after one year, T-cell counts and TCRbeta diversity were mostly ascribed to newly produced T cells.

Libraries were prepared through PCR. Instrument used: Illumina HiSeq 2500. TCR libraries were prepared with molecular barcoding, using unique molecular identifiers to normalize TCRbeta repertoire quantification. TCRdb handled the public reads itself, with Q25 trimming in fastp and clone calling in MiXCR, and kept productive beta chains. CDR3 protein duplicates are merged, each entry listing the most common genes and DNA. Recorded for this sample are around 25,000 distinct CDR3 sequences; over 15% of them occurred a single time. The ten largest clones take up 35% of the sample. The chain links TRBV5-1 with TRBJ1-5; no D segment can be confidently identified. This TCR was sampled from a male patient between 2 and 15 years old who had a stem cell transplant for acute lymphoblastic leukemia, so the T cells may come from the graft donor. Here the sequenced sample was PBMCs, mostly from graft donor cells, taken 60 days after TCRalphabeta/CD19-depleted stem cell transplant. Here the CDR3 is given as CASSNPFRGKAQHF. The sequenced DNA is TGCGCCAGCAGCAACCCTTTTCGGGGAAAGGCCCAGCATTTT.